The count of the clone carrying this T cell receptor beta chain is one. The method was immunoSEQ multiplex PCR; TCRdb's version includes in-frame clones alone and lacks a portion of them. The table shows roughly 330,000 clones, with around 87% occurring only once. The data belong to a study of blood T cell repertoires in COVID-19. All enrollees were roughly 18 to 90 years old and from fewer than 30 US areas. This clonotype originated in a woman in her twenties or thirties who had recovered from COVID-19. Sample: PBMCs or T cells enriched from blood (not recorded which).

CDR3 in amino acids: CASSHPAGLQETQYF. The CDR3 region has the DNA TGCGCCAGCAGCCACCCAGCGGGGCTACAAGAGACCCAGTACTTC. The chain recombines TRBV4-1 with TRBJ2-5, with 7 bases identical to TRBD2. The CDR3 has 15 amino acids. Germline V lookup: CDR1 MGHRA, CDR2 YSYEKL. The ends lost 3 bases at V and 2 bases at J; junction bases unmatched: 6.